A selection of T cell receptor beta chains follows, all from one sample in a study of CD8 T cells in Susac syndrome. TCRdb called the immunoSEQ multiplex PCR reads again in MiXCR, with one record for every CDR3 protein. The table has approximately 100,000 distinct CDR3 sequences, under 95% seen once. The sample taken for sequencing was CD8+ T cells from PBMCs. These receptor sequences come from a human donor in good health. Each CDR3 is given with its conserved first and last residue. A D gene is named only where the DNA matches it firmly. Rows give clone size only sometimes, using once, few, many, or a class for an expanded clone.

D gene: TRBD2
clone size: .
J gene: TRBJ2-7
V gene: TRBV20-1
CDR3 DNA: TGCAGTGCCCCCGGGAGGGCTAGCGGGAGTGGGAGAGACGAGCAGTACTTC
CDR3 protein: CSAPGRASGSGRDEQYF

D gene: .
clone size: once
J gene: TRBJ1-2
V gene: TRBV29-1
CDR3 DNA: TGCAGCGTTGAAGTCAAGCTTGGGGGGCCGCTTAGCTACACCTTC
CDR3 protein: CSVEVKLGGPLSYTF

D gene: TRBD2
clone size: .
J gene: TRBJ2-1
V gene: TRBV3-1
CDR3 DNA: TGTGCCAGCAGCCTTCCCGGGGGGAACAATGAGCAGTTCTTC
CDR3 protein: CASSLPGGNNEQFF

D gene: TRBD2
clone size: .
J gene: TRBJ2-1
V gene: TRBV20-1
CDR3 DNA: TGCAGTGCTCTAATCGTACGGGGGGGGCCAACTTCCTACAATGAGCAGTTCTTC
CDR3 protein: CSALIVRGGPTSYNEQFF

D gene: TRBD2
clone size: .
J gene: TRBJ2-7
V gene: TRBV7-3
CDR3 DNA: TGTGCCAGCAGCTTAATACCTAGCGGGAGGAACAGGAGCTACGAGCAGTACTTC
CDR3 protein: CASSLIPSGRNRSYEQYF

D gene: .
clone size: .
J gene: TRBJ2-1
V gene: TRBV3-1
CDR3 DNA: TGTGCCAGCAGCCAAGAGGATGAGCAGTTCTTC
CDR3 protein: CASSQEDEQFF

D gene: .
clone size: once
J gene: TRBJ2-3
V gene: TRBV20-1
CDR3 DNA: TGCAGTGCTAGAGATTCGAACGCAGATACGCAGTATTTT
CDR3 protein: CSARDSNADTQYF

D gene: .
clone size: .
J gene: TRBJ2-5
V gene: TRBV19
CDR3 DNA: TGTGCCAGTAGTATAGCCTCAACATCGTTGGAGACCCAGTACTTC
CDR3 protein: CASSIASTSLETQYF

D gene: .
clone size: .
J gene: TRBJ1-1
V gene: TRBV30
CDR3 DNA: TGTGCCTGGACCCAGGGATTGGGCACTGAAGCTTTCTTT
CDR3 protein: CAWTQGLGTEAFF

D gene: .
clone size: .
J gene: TRBJ1-1
V gene: TRBV3-1
CDR3 DNA: TGTGCCAGCAGCCAAGATGCGGGGAATCAAGCTTTCTTT
CDR3 protein: CASSQDAGNQAFF

D gene: TRBD2
clone size: .
J gene: TRBJ2-4
V gene: TRBV6-5
CDR3 DNA: TGTGCCAGCAGTTACTCGTCGCGGGGGGCGGCCAAAAACATTCAGTACTTC
CDR3 protein: CASSYSSRGAAKNIQYF

D gene: .
clone size: .
J gene: TRBJ2-3
V gene: TRBV13
CDR3 DNA: TGTGCCAGCAGCCGCCCGAGACAGTTCCCGGATACGCAGTATTTT
CDR3 protein: CASSRPRQFPDTQYF

D gene: TRBD1
clone size: .
J gene: TRBJ2-1
V gene: TRBV19
CDR3 DNA: TGTGCCAGTAGTGGCCCCGGGACAGGGGACTACAATGAGCAGTTCTTC
CDR3 protein: CASSGPGTGDYNEQFF

D gene: .
clone size: .
J gene: TRBJ1-1
V gene: TRBV18
CDR3 DNA: TGTGCCAGCTCACCAGGGATGCCAGGCCCGGACTTGGGTGAAGCTTTCTTT
CDR3 protein: CASSPGMPGPDLGEAFF

D gene: .
clone size: .
J gene: TRBJ2-1
V gene: TRBV29-1
CDR3 DNA: TGCAGCACCATGACTTCTCCCCTATCCAATGAGCAGTTCTTC
CDR3 protein: CSTMTSPLSNEQFF

D gene: TRBD1
clone size: .
J gene: TRBJ1-2
V gene: TRBV29-1
CDR3 DNA: TGCAGCGTTCTGCTACCTCGGGACAGCCATCGCGGCTACACCTTC
CDR3 protein: CSVLLPRDSHRGYTF

D gene: .
clone size: .
J gene: TRBJ1-5
V gene: TRBV2
CDR3 DNA: TGTGCCAGCAGTGAGAGGGATAATAGCAATCAGCCCCAGCATTTT
CDR3 protein: CASSERDNSNQPQHF

D gene: .
clone size: .
J gene: TRBJ1-1
V gene: TRBV5-1
CDR3 DNA: TGCGCCAGCAGCTCCGAAGGGGGACCAGGGTGGGTCACTGAAGCTTTCTTT
CDR3 protein: CASSSEGGPGWVTEAFF

D gene: .
clone size: .
J gene: TRBJ2-7
V gene: TRBV20-1
CDR3 DNA: TGCAGTGCTTCTAGTTTAAACGAGCAGTACTTC
CDR3 protein: CSASSLNEQYF

D gene: TRBD2
clone size: .
J gene: TRBJ2-5
V gene: TRBV5-1
CDR3 DNA: TGCGCCAGCAGCCCGGCCGGGGGACAGACTCGACTAGCGGGAGTTCAAGAGACCCAGTACTTC
CDR3 protein: CASSPAGGQTRLAGVQETQYF

D gene: .
clone size: .
J gene: TRBJ2-5
V gene: TRBV3-1
CDR3 DNA: TGTGCCAGCAGCCAAGACGCCCGGGGCCGGCGGGAAGAGACCCAGTACTTC
CDR3 protein: CASSQDARGRREETQYF

D gene: .
clone size: few
J gene: TRBJ2-5
V gene: TRBV6-2/TRBV6-3
CDR3 DNA: TGTGCCAGCAGTTACCACCTTTACCCCGCTGAAGAGACCCAGTACTTC
CDR3 protein: CASSYHLYPAEETQYF

D gene: .
clone size: few
J gene: TRBJ2-7
V gene: TRBV15
CDR3 DNA: TGTGCCACCAGCCGCTCGGGAGAGCAGTACTTC
CDR3 protein: CATSRSGEQYF

D gene: .
clone size: once
J gene: TRBJ2-2
V gene: TRBV30
CDR3 DNA: TGTGCCTGGAGGCCAGCGGGCCCAAACACCGGGGAGCTGTTTTTT
CDR3 protein: CAWRPAGPNTGELFF

D gene: .
clone size: .
J gene: TRBJ2-5
V gene: TRBV19
CDR3 DNA: TGTGCCAGTAGTATGAGAGGGACAATCAAAGAGACCCAGTACTTC
CDR3 protein: CASSMRGTIKETQYF

D gene: .
clone size: once
J gene: TRBJ1-3
V gene: TRBV25-1
CDR3 DNA: TGTGCCAGCAGTGAGTTTGGAAACACCATATATTTT
CDR3 protein: CASSEFGNTIYF

D gene: .
clone size: .
J gene: TRBJ2-3
V gene: TRBV3-1
CDR3 DNA: TGTGCCAGCAGCCAAGATCGAGTCGGGGCAGATACGCAGTATTTT
CDR3 protein: CASSQDRVGADTQYF

D gene: .
clone size: .
J gene: TRBJ2-7
V gene: TRBV4-2
CDR3 DNA: TGTGCCAGCAGCCAAGGGGATGGTACCTACGAGCAGTACTTC
CDR3 protein: CASSQGDGTYEQYF

D gene: .
clone size: .
J gene: TRBJ2-1
V gene: TRBV7-9
CDR3 DNA: TGTGCCAGCAGCTTGACAGAGAGCTCCTACAATGAGCAGTTCTTC
CDR3 protein: CASSLTESSYNEQFF

D gene: TRBD2
clone size: .
J gene: TRBJ2-1
V gene: TRBV7-3
CDR3 DNA: TGTGCCAGCAGCCCCCCCGGGACTAGCGGAACTGAGCAGTTCTTC
CDR3 protein: CASSPPGTSGTEQFF

D gene: TRBD2
clone size: once
J gene: TRBJ2-2
V gene: TRBV27
CDR3 DNA: TGTGCCAGCAGCCCTACCCCACCGGGACTAGCTTACACCGGGGAGCTGTTTTTT
CDR3 protein: CASSPTPPGLAYTGELFF

D gene: .
clone size: .
J gene: TRBJ1-2
V gene: TRBV9
CDR3 DNA: TGTGCCAGCAGCGTCAGGGCGAGCTATGGCTACACCTTC
CDR3 protein: CASSVRASYGYTF

D gene: .
clone size: .
J gene: TRBJ2-2
V gene: TRBV9
CDR3 DNA: TGTGCCAGCAGTTCAGGGAACACCGGGGAGCTGTTTTTT
CDR3 protein: CASSSGNTGELFF

D gene: TRBD2
clone size: .
J gene: TRBJ2-1
V gene: TRBV11-2
CDR3 DNA: TGTGCCAGCAGGCCGGCCGGGACTAGCGTCTACAATGAGCAGTTCTTC
CDR3 protein: CASRPAGTSVYNEQFF

D gene: .
clone size: .
J gene: TRBJ2-3
V gene: TRBV5-4
CDR3 DNA: TGTGCCAGCAGCTTGGAGTTGGATACCACAGATACGCAGTATTTT
CDR3 protein: CASSLELDTTDTQYF

D gene: .
clone size: .
J gene: TRBJ2-1
V gene: TRBV27
CDR3 DNA: TGTGCCAGCAGTTTTCCGGGACACCCCTACAATGAGCAGTTCTTC
CDR3 protein: CASSFPGHPYNEQFF

D gene: .
clone size: .
J gene: TRBJ1-5
V gene: TRBV7-2
CDR3 DNA: TGTGCCAGCAGCCTCAGGGGCATTGGACAGCCCCAGCATTTT
CDR3 protein: CASSLRGIGQPQHF

D gene: .
clone size: few
J gene: TRBJ2-1
V gene: TRBV11-2
CDR3 DNA: TGTGCCAGCAGCCTCGAACTGGAGCAGTTCTTC
CDR3 protein: CASSLELEQFF

D gene: .
clone size: .
J gene: TRBJ2-7
V gene: TRBV6-2/TRBV6-3
CDR3 DNA: TGTGCCAGCAGCATAGCTCTGGAGTACCTCGAGCAGTACTTC
CDR3 protein: CASSIALEYLEQYF

D gene: TRBD1
clone size: few
J gene: TRBJ2-7
V gene: TRBV7-3
CDR3 DNA: TGTGCCAGCAGCTCGACAGGGGGCGGGCACGAGCAGTACTTC
CDR3 protein: CASSSTGGGHEQYF

D gene: TRBD1
clone size: .
J gene: TRBJ2-1
V gene: TRBV9
CDR3 DNA: TGTGCCAGCAGCGTCACTGACAGGGTTGAGCAGTTCTTC
CDR3 protein: CASSVTDRVEQFF

D gene: .
clone size: .
J gene: TRBJ2-3
V gene: TRBV7-3
CDR3 DNA: TGTGCCAGCAGCTTAGGACCTGGGTTGGATACGCAGTATTTT
CDR3 protein: CASSLGPGLDTQYF

D gene: .
clone size: few
J gene: TRBJ2-3
V gene: TRBV5-1
CDR3 DNA: TGCGCCAGCAGCTTCGCGGCTAGCACAGATACGCAGTATTTT
CDR3 protein: CASSFAASTDTQYF

D gene: .
clone size: .
J gene: TRBJ1-5
V gene: TRBV6-5
CDR3 DNA: TGTGCCAGCAGTTACCGGGTGCATCAGCCCCAGCATTTT
CDR3 protein: CASSYRVHQPQHF

D gene: .
clone size: once
J gene: TRBJ2-1
V gene: TRBV10-3
CDR3 DNA: TGTGCCATCAGTGAGGGAGGGCGGAATGAGCAGTTCTTC
CDR3 protein: CAISEGGRNEQFF

D gene: .
clone size: .
J gene: TRBJ1-3
V gene: TRBV2
CDR3 DNA: TGTGCCACCACCCTCGGGGGGACATCTGGAAACACCATATATTTT
CDR3 protein: CATTLGGTSGNTIYF

D gene: .
clone size: .
J gene: TRBJ2-1
V gene: TRBV10-3
CDR3 DNA: TGTGCCATCAGTGACGAAGGGGGTGAGCAGTTCTTC
CDR3 protein: CAISDEGGEQFF

D gene: TRBD1
clone size: .
J gene: TRBJ1-2
V gene: TRBV12-3/TRBV12-4
CDR3 DNA: TGTGCCAGCAGTCCGCGTGGGGACAGCTATGGCTACACCTTC
CDR3 protein: CASSPRGDSYGYTF

D gene: .
clone size: few
J gene: TRBJ2-3
V gene: TRBV7-3
CDR3 DNA: TGTGCCAGCAGTCCCGACAGATACACAGATACGCAGTATTTT
CDR3 protein: CASSPDRYTDTQYF